Detailed here is one T cell receptor beta chain. Trimming shortened V by 9 bases and J by 3 bases, and 8 bases separated the two germline ends. Germline V gene data show CDR1 as KGHDR and CDR2 as SFDVKD. The length of the CDR3 is 13 residues. TCRdb's table, derived via immunoSEQ multiplex PCR, lists solely in-frame clones and lacks some. The sample contains around 120,000 clones, 87% of which appear only once. These data come from a study of control samples from healthy donors and cancer patients. This chain connects TRBV24-1 to TRBJ1-6; D unclear. This clonotype originated in a middle-aged man in good health. The sequenced sample was blood. The CDR3, as DNA: TGTGCCACCCGGGCTCTCTATAATTCACCCCTCCACTTT. It is translated as CATRALYNSPLHF.